Listed below are T cell receptor beta chains from one sample, sequenced in a study of T cell changes during pregnancy in multiple sclerosis. The method was immunoSEQ multiplex PCR; TCRdb's version includes in-frame clones alone and lacks a portion of them. The table includes roughly 50,000 clones, about 91% detected once. This specimen was peripheral blood, taken after pregnancy. The source of these receptors is a female donor in good health, enrolled as a control in a pregnancy study. CDR3s include the opening cysteine and the closing phenylalanine or tryptophan. D genes are given only for firm matches. Where a row states a size, it is once, few, many or the class of an expanded clone; other rows omit it.

j_call,d_call,clone_size,v_call,cdr3_nt,cdr3_aa
TRBJ2-3,-,-,TRBV6-1,TGTGCCAGCAGTCGGACTTATAGCACAGATACGCAGTATTTT,CASSRTYSTDTQYF
TRBJ2-3,-,-,TRBV19,TGTGCCAGTAGTATGGGACTTCCCGGAGGTTTTGTCACAGATACGCAGTATTTT,CASSMGLPGGFVTDTQYF
TRBJ2-1,TRBD2,-,TRBV5-1,TGCGCCAGCAGCCCGAGCGGGAGGCCTCTTTCTTCCTACAATGAGCAGTTCTTC,CASSPSGRPLSSYNEQFF
TRBJ2-3,TRBD1,once,TRBV4-2,TGTGCCAGCATCCCTTCTCCGGGGACAGGAATTAGCACAGATACGCAGTATTTT,CASIPSPGTGISTDTQYF
TRBJ1-6,-,-,TRBV19,TGTGCCAGTAGCACAGTCAGCCCCATTAATTCACCCCTCCACTTT,CASSTVSPINSPLHF
TRBJ1-1,-,-,TRBV6-4,TGTGCCAGCAGTGACGGGGGGTGGGCTGAAGCTTTCTTT,CASSDGGWAEAFF
TRBJ1-5,TRBD1,-,TRBV19,TGTGCCAGTAGTATCATAGGGGGCCGTCAGCCCCAGCATTTT,CASSIIGGRQPQHF
TRBJ2-7,TRBD1,-,TRBV5-1,TGCGCCAGCAGCGATAACCCCGGGACAGCAAGATCACCCTACGAGCAGTACTTC,CASSDNPGTARSPYEQYF
TRBJ1-5,-,-,TRBV9,TGTGCCAGCAGCGTAGGGGTCAGGCAGCCCCAGCATTTT,CASSVGVRQPQHF
TRBJ2-7,-,-,TRBV5-1,TGCGCCAGCAGCTTAACAGGGAACTCCTACGAGCAGTACTTC,CASSLTGNSYEQYF
TRBJ1-6,TRBD1,-,TRBV7-9,TGTGCCAGCAGCCTTTCCGCCTACAGGGGGACTAATTCACCCCTCCACTTT,CASSLSAYRGTNSPLHF
TRBJ1-1,-,-,TRBV28,TGTGCCAGTTTGGGCTACGGGATTCCTACGAACACTGAAGCTTTCTTT,CASLGYGIPTNTEAFF
TRBJ1-6,-,-,TRBV7-9,TGTGCCAGCAGCTCGACAGATTATAATTCACCCCTCCACTTT,CASSSTDYNSPLHF
TRBJ1-5,-,-,TRBV5-5,TGTGCCAGCACCCTGGGGGGGTTTGGCAATCAGCCCCAGCATTTT,CASTLGGFGNQPQHF
TRBJ1-1,TRBD1,-,TRBV6-4,TGTGCCAACCCGGGACAGATAAACACTGAAGCTTTCTTT,CANPGQINTEAFF
TRBJ2-2,TRBD1,-,TRBV5-4,TGTGCCAGCAGCATTTACAGGGGATCTAACACCGGGGAGCTGTTTTTT,CASSIYRGSNTGELFF
TRBJ2-3,TRBD1,-,TRBV29-1,TGCAGCGTAGCTCGGACAGGGAGTTACACAGATACGCAGTATTTT,CSVARTGSYTDTQYF
TRBJ2-7,TRBD1,-,TRBV27,TGTGCCAGCAGTTTATCCCCGGGACAGGGCACTTTCGAGCAGTACTTC,CASSLSPGQGTFEQYF
TRBJ1-2,TRBD1,once,TRBV15,TGTGCCACCAGCAGAGATTGGCAGGGGGCTCAGGGCTACACCTTC,CATSRDWQGAQGYTF
TRBJ2-7,TRBD2,-,TRBV18,TGTGCCAGCTCACGACTAGCGGACGAGCAGTACTTC,CASSRLADEQYF
TRBJ1-1,-,-,TRBV27,TGTGCCAGCAGTCGGTGGACAGCGATGAACACTGAAGCTTTCTTT,CASSRWTAMNTEAFF
TRBJ1-4,-,few,TRBV5-1,TGCGCCAGCAGCTTGGGAGGTCCCTCTGCCGAAAAACTGTTTTTT,CASSLGGPSAEKLFF
TRBJ2-4,TRBD1,-,TRBV2,TGTGCCAGCAGTGAAGCCATATCCGACGGGACAGTTCGGGACATTCAGTACTTC,CASSEAISDGTVRDIQYF
TRBJ2-3,TRBD2,-,TRBV5-1,TGCGCCAGCAGCTTGGGGACTAGCGGTAGCACAGATACGCAGTATTTT,CASSLGTSGSTDTQYF
TRBJ2-4,-,-,TRBV28,TGTGCCAGCAGTCGACAGCTTCCCCAAAACATTCAGTACTTC,CASSRQLPQNIQYF
TRBJ1-1,-,once,TRBV5-6,TGTGCCAGCAGCCCCTCAGTTAGGACAGCTCCCTTTGAAGCTTTCTTT,CASSPSVRTAPFEAFF
TRBJ2-7,-,-,TRBV5-4,TGTGCCAGCAGCTTGCAAACCTACGAGCAGTACTTC,CASSLQTYEQYF
TRBJ2-7,TRBD1,-,TRBV12-5,TGTGCTAGTGGGCCCTCGACAGGGTCCTACGAGCAGTACTTC,CASGPSTGSYEQYF
TRBJ1-2,-,-,TRBV18,TGTGCCAGCTCAATGAGAGTTGAAGGCTACACCTTC,CASSMRVEGYTF
TRBJ1-2,-,-,TRBV19,TGTGCCAGTAGTCCCCACGCCGGGGGAGGCTACACCTTC,CASSPHAGGGYTF
TRBJ2-2,TRBD2,-,TRBV2,TGTGCCAGCAGGTCAAAGACTAGCGTCGCCGGGGAGCTGTTTTTT,CASRSKTSVAGELFF
TRBJ2-6,TRBD1,-,TRBV5-1,TGCGCCAGCAGCTTGGAGGGGGCTGCTGGGGCCAACGTCCTGACTTTC,CASSLEGAAGANVLTF
TRBJ2-7,TRBD1,-,TRBV29-1,TGCAGCGGAGGCAGGGGGATAGAGCAGTACTTC,CSGGRGIEQYF
TRBJ1-2,-,-,TRBV6-1,TGTGCCAGCAGTGAAGCTCGGGAGAATAACTATGGCTACACCTTC,CASSEARENNYGYTF
TRBJ2-2,TRBD2,once,TRBV18,TGTGCCAGCTCACCACCGCCGGGGGGGTCGGAGCTGTTTTTT,CASSPPPGGSELFF
TRBJ2-3,-,-,TRBV11-2,TGTGCCAGCAGCTTAGGGGGCCCCACAGATACGCAGTATTTT,CASSLGGPTDTQYF
TRBJ2-3,-,-,TRBV4-3,TGCGCCAGCAGCCAAGAGGATTGGGGCGATACGCAGTATTTT,CASSQEDWGDTQYF
TRBJ2-7,TRBD1,few,TRBV12-5,TGTGCTAGTGGTCCGTACAGGGGCCCCTACGAGCAGTACTTC,CASGPYRGPYEQYF
TRBJ1-1,-,-,TRBV11-1,TGTGCCAGCAGCTTTGGAGGGTCGTTCACTGAAGCTTTCTTT,CASSFGGSFTEAFF
TRBJ1-1,-,-,TRBV29-1,TGCAGCGTTTGGGGAGGTGGTGAAGCTTTCTTT,CSVWGGGEAFF
TRBJ1-5,TRBD1,-,TRBV27,TGTGCCAGCAGTGACAGGGGTGGCCAGCCCCAGCATTTT,CASSDRGGQPQHF
TRBJ2-1,-,-,TRBV21-1,TGTGCCAGCAGCAAACTCTCCGATTCGAGCAATGAGCAGTTCTTC,CASSKLSDSSNEQFF
TRBJ2-7,TRBD1,-,TRBV5-1,TGCGCCAGCAGCGCAATCTCGGGACAGGGGGCCGAGCAGTACTTC,CASSAISGQGAEQYF
TRBJ1-2,TRBD1,-,TRBV7-9,TGTGCCAGCAGCGCGCCAGACAGGGGAGTTTATGGCTACACCTTC,CASSAPDRGVYGYTF
TRBJ1-5,TRBD1,-,TRBV19,TGTGCCAGTAGTACTTCCGGCAGGGGGATTCCGCCATATAGCAATCAGCCCCAGCATTTT,CASSTSGRGIPPYSNQPQHF
TRBJ1-2,TRBD1,-,TRBV18,TGTGCCAGCTCACCACCCGGACAGGGGCATGGCTACACCTTC,CASSPPGQGHGYTF
TRBJ1-1,-,-,TRBV28,TGTGCCAGCAGTTTACGCGACAGGGAAGCTTTCTTT,CASSLRDREAFF
TRBJ1-2,TRBD1,-,TRBV6-1,TGTGCCAGCGGAGTCCGGACAGGGCTTAACTATGGCTACACCTTC,CASGVRTGLNYGYTF
TRBJ1-3,TRBD1,-,TRBV19,TGTGCCAGTAGTACGTACAGGGGTACTGGAAACACCATATATTTT,CASSTYRGTGNTIYF
TRBJ2-3,-,once,TRBV4-2,TGTGCCAGCAGCCAAGATGCAGGGGTGGGCACAGATACGCAGTATTTT,CASSQDAGVGTDTQYF
TRBJ2-7,TRBD1,-,TRBV5-1,TGCGCCAGCAGCTTCCCAGGGGGCGAAGAGCAGTACTTC,CASSFPGGEEQYF
TRBJ1-5,-,-,TRBV28,TGTGCCAGCATTACCTCCACCGGGGTGGGCCAGCCCCAGCATTTT,CASITSTGVGQPQHF
TRBJ2-7,TRBD1,-,TRBV27,TGTGCCAGCAGTTCACACAGGGGCCCCTACGAGCAGTACTTC,CASSSHRGPYEQYF
TRBJ2-7,TRBD1,-,TRBV5-1,TGCGCCAGCAGCTTGGACGAACAGGGGGCCTACGAGCAGTACTTC,CASSLDEQGAYEQYF
TRBJ2-7,TRBD1,-,TRBV10-1,TGCGCCAGCAGTGACAAGACAGGGGCTTCCTACGAGCAGTACTTC,CASSDKTGASYEQYF
TRBJ2-3,TRBD2,-,TRBV25-1,TGTGCCACCGCCCCGGACGGACTAGCGGGGTATACGCAGTATTTT,CATAPDGLAGYTQYF
TRBJ2-1,-,-,TRBV6-1,TGTGCCAGCAGTGAAGATCCTAGACCCCATGAGCAGTTCTTC,CASSEDPRPHEQFF
TRBJ1-2,-,-,TRBV19,TGTGCCAGTAACGTCGGGGAACCGTATAACTATGGCTACACCTTC,CASNVGEPYNYGYTF
TRBJ1-2,-,-,TRBV14,TGTGCCAGCAGCCAAGATCTCCGGGTCCCCGGGGGCTACACCTTC,CASSQDLRVPGGYTF
TRBJ2-7,TRBD1,-,TRBV10-3,TGTGCCATCAGTGAGGGGACAGGGGAGGCCTACGAGCAGTACTTC,CAISEGTGEAYEQYF